Included here is one TCR beta chain sequence, with context. How the authors handled the data: How many nucleated cells were present was estimated from reference gene primer amplification. Some clones are missing from TCRdb's copy, which holds only in-frame ones; the method was immunoSEQ multiplex PCR. V, J and clone size reflect that table, while D and trimming were determined from the DNA. The sample includes a few hundred thousand clones, around 84% of them seen just once. The sample originates from a study of blood T cell repertoires in COVID-19. Study summary: Researchers got acute and convalescent COVID-19 samples from the United States, Italy and Spain.

The TCR comes from a woman aged 70 to 79 with active or convalescent COVID-19. Sequencing was performed on peripheral blood.

CDR3 coding DNA: TGTGCCAGCAGCTTAGGGACAGGGCGTACCTACGAGCAGTACTTC. Amino acids: CASSLGTGRTYEQYF. The V and J genes are TRBV5-4 and TRBJ2-7; 9 nucleotides align to TRBD1. Germline assignment: CDR1 SGHNT and CDR2 YYREEE (reference sequence). The CDR3 is 15 residues long. Germline trimming cut 2 bases from V and 2 bases from J; bases unmatched to any gene: 5.